Below are 23 T cell receptor beta chains sequenced from a single sample in a study of monozygotic twins with inflammatory bowel disease. Reprocessing the 5' RACE reads, TCRdb reports a single entry for every CDR3 protein and omits DNA. The clone table shows about 420,000 distinct CDR3 sequences, with the ten largest holding 2% to 3%. Sequenced material: blood. These TCRs come from a human donor with ulcerative colitis or Crohn's disease, or a healthy co-twin of an affected twin (not recorded which).

This chain links TRBV5-1 with TRBJ2-7. CDR3 length equals 12 residues. Germline V gives CDR1 SGHRS, CDR2 YFSETQ. The CDR3 is CASSISGYEQYF.

The chain couples TRBV5-1 to TRBJ2-3; checking the TCRdb D call of TRBD1 is not possible without DNA. This CDR3 is 16 amino acids long. CDR1 and CDR2 (germline): SGHRS, YFSETQ. The CDR3 spells CASSSQPPGGTDTQYF.

The V gene is TRBV15, the J gene TRBJ1-2; TCRdb's assignment of TRBD1 cannot be checked, as there is no DNA. The germline CDR1 and CDR2 sequences are LNHNV and YYDKDF (reference sequence). The CDR3 length is 18 residues. The CDR3 protein is CATSSQSGTLFMNYGYTF. The variable domain in full, completed from reference TRBV15 and TRBJ1-2, reads DAMVIQNPRYQVTQFGKPVTLSCSQTLNHNVMYWYQQKSSQAPKLLFHYYDKDFNNEADTPDNFQSRRPNTSFCFLDIRSPGLGDTAMYLCATSSQSGTLFMNYGYTFGSGTRLTVV.

The V gene is TRBV27, the J gene TRBJ2-5; TCRdb's assignment of TRBD1 cannot be checked, as there is no DNA. Per germline, CDR1 MNHEY and CDR2 SMNVEV (reference sequence). The CDR3 covers 15 residues. Here the CDR3 reads CASSLVRGGPETQYF.

J is TRBJ1-6 and V is TRBV7-9. The germline gives CDR1 SEHNR, CDR2 FQNEAQ (reference sequence). This CDR3 spans 13 amino acids. The CDR3 protein is CASSLDSDSPLHF. The whole variable domain, remainder taken from reference TRBV7-9 and TRBJ1-6, is DTGVSQNPRHKITKRGQNVTFRCDPISEHNRLYWYRQTLGQGPEFLTYFQNEAQLEKSRLLSDRFSAERPKGSFSTLEIQRTEQGDSAMYLCASSLDSDSPLHFGNGTRLTVT.

The CDR3 reads CAWEVGGRPQYF. The genes are TRBV30 and TRBJ2-7; TCRdb designates TRBD1, a call that cannot be tested without DNA. The V gene's germline CDR1 is GTSNPN and CDR2 SVGIG (reference sequence). The CDR3 is made up of 12 amino acids.

The V gene is TRBV6-5, the J gene TRBJ1-5; the D gene TCRdb calls, TRBD1, cannot be checked with no DNA. From germline, CDR1 is MNHEY and CDR2 SVGAGI. The CDR3 extends over 13 amino acids. CDR3 residues: CASRGGVNQPQHF.

This CDR3 is CSARESGPMDGYTF. The genes are TRBV20-1 and TRBJ1-2; TCRdb outputs TRBD1, but without DNA this stays unchecked. The CDR3 extends over 14 amino acids. Looked up from germline, CDR1 is DFQATT and CDR2 is SNEGSKA (reference sequence).

V and J are TRBV12-3 or TRBV12-4 and TRBJ1-1; the D gene TCRdb calls, TRBD1, cannot be checked with no DNA. The CDR3 has 14 amino acids. CDR3 in amino acids: CASSDPGQGAEAFF.

This chain connects TRBV6-5 to TRBJ2-1; TCRdb selects TRBD1, and the lack of DNA leaves this call unchecked. Germline CDR1 reads MNHEY; CDR2 reads SVGAGI. The CDR3 runs to 15 residues. CDR3 region: CASSYRDRLRNEQFF.

The chain carries TRBV20-1 and TRBJ2-7. Germline loops: CDR1 DFQATT, CDR2 SNEGSKA (reference sequence). The CDR3 runs to 12 residues. The CDR3 reads CSAHRKSYEQYF.

The chain combines TRBV5-1 with TRBJ1-1; the TCRdb D gene call, TRBD1, has no DNA to confirm it. Germline CDR1 SGHRS, CDR2 YFSETQ. The CDR3 length is 15 residues. This CDR3 is CASSLGHRTNTEAFF.

The chain employs TRBV7-6 and TRBJ1-1; the TCRdb call, TRBD1, lacks DNA for checking. This CDR3 contains 15 residues. Germline loops: CDR1 SGHVS, CDR2 FNYEAQ. The CDR3: CASSPVRGPNTEAFF.

V is TRBV18 and J is TRBJ1-5. The CDR3 extends over 15 amino acids. CDR1 and CDR2 from the germline V gene are KGHSH and LQKENI. The CDR3 is CASSPPDKAGQPQHF.

The V and J genes are TRBV7-8 and TRBJ1-2; lacking DNA, the TRBD1 call made by TCRdb goes unchecked. CDR1 is SGHVS and CDR2 is FQNEAQ in the germline V gene. CDR3 size: 11 residues. This chain's CDR3 is CASSYGQDYTF.

The chain is built from TRBV27 and TRBJ1-2; TCRdb names TRBD1, which stays unverified in the absence of DNA. CDR1 is MNHEY, CDR2 SMNVEV, per germline (reference sequence). The CDR3 length is 14 residues. The CDR3 protein is CASSWAGQNYGYTF.

The rearrangement links TRBV24-1 to TRBJ2-2; TCRdb returns TRBD1, unconfirmable since there is no DNA. In germline, CDR1 is KGHDR, CDR2 SFDVKD. This CDR3 region has 18 residues. The CDR3 region is CATSDPSGPEMNTGELFF.

This chain uses TRBV12-3 or TRBV12-4 with TRBJ2-1; as DNA is missing, the TRBD1 call by TCRdb cannot be tested. CDR3 length: 16 amino acids. CDR3 loop: CASSTAAGVNYNEQFF.

The chain couples TRBV7-7 to TRBJ2-7. The CDR3 sequence is 14 residues long. Germline loops: CDR1 SSHAT, CDR2 FNYEAQ (reference sequence). CDR3 sequence reads: CASSLSDGSYEQYF.

V gene TRBV5-1 combines with J gene TRBJ2-1; the D call from TCRdb, TRBD2, cannot be confirmed without DNA. Germline V CDR1 and CDR2: SGHRS, YFSETQ. The CDR3 totals 18 residues. The CDR3 spells CASSLEAGLAANYNEQFF. Looking up the rest from reference TRBV5-1 and TRBJ2-1 gives the full variable domain: KAGVTQTPRYLIKTRGQQVTLSCSPISGHRSVSWYQQTPGQGLQFLFEYFSETQRNKGNFPGRFSGRQFSNSRSEMNVSTLELGDSALYLCASSLEAGLAANYNEQFFGPGTRLTVL.

The V and J genes are TRBV10-3 and TRBJ1-1; the TCRdb D gene call, TRBD1, has no DNA to confirm it. The CDR3 contains 13 residues. Germline-derived CDR1 and CDR2 are ENHRY and SYGVKD. The CDR3: CAIGGTQNTEAFF.

V and J are TRBV19 and TRBJ1-5. The CDR3 has 12 amino acids. The germline CDR1 and CDR2 sequences are LNHDA and SQIVND (reference sequence). CDR3 sequence: CASSIKDGPQHF.

The chain recombines TRBV29-1 with TRBJ1-2; TCRdb indicates TRBD1, and absent DNA this call remains unverified. Germline loops: CDR1 SQVTM, CDR2 ANQGSEA. The CDR3 totals 13 residues. CDR3: CSVEGGSNYGYTF.